There are a few counts of the clone carrying this TCR beta chain. Antigen specificity is unknown. This CDR3 comprises 16 residues. The V gene's germline CDR1 is MNHEY and CDR2 SMNVEV (reference sequence). J lost 5 bases, V lost 4 bases, and 9 bases had no gene match. This sample was taken from a study of blood T cells in healthy people across ages. Findings and caveats of the study: In long-lived donors, naive CD4+ cell counts and diversity exceeded those of aged donors. Diversity figures derived from one million T cells were judged to underestimate the true value. Because sorting was not performed, PBMCs prevented conclusive naive versus antigen-experienced comparison.

Then a second PCR, running roughly 7 to 11 cycles, was carried out with a sample-barcoded 5' primer and a J-beta primer mix. Tagging of each cDNA molecule was performed by a template-switch adaptor with 12 random nucleotides. TCRdb independently ran MiXCR on the 5' RACE reads; one entry per CDR3 protein. The sample has about a million distinct CDR3 sequences, just over 50% seen once. V is TRBV27 and J is TRBJ2-3, with TRBD1 identical over 10 bases. Sequenced: blood. The TCR originated in a woman aged 60-75 years in good health. The CDR3, as DNA: TGTGCCAGCAGTTCCGGGACAGGGGCCCCCGGAGATACGCAGTATTTT. Translated, it gives CASSSGTGAPGDTQYF.